The entry that follows covers one TCR beta chain sequence. This same CDR3 is encoded by further DNA sequences in the sample. The record originates from a study of blood T cell repertoires in COVID-19. Study information: COVID-19 samples collected from the United States, Italy and Spain covered acute and convalescent phases.

As processed by the authors: Using reference gene primer amplification, nucleated cell counts were estimated. This table comes from immunoSEQ multiplex PCR, and its TCRdb copy is limited to in-frame clones, with some not included. That table gives V, J and clone size, and the DNA gave D and trimming. The profile shows approximately 260,000 clones, 86% of them singletons. Sample: PBMCs or T cells enriched from blood (not recorded which). The source of this sequence is a woman between 35 and 50 years old with acute COVID-19.

The CDR3 nucleotides are TGTGCCAGCAGCCAGGGGGGAGGAGAAAATTCACCCCTCCACTTT. It is translated as CASSQGGGENSPLHF. The V call is TRBV3-1 (or the pseudogene TRBV3-2), the J call TRBJ1-6; TRBD1 might be the D (5 bases). The V gene lost 3 bases and the J gene lost 7 bases, with 13 bases spanning the gap. In germline, CDR1 is LGHDT, CDR2 YNNKEL (reference sequence). CDR3 size: 15 residues.